These T cell receptor beta chains were read from a single sample in a study of Ad26.COV2.S vaccination and SARS-CoV-2 variants. Profiled with immunoSEQ multiplex PCR; TCRdb holds only in-frame clones, not every one. The sample yields 180,000 or so clones, around 88% seen once. Sequenced material: peripheral blood, taken after recovery from COVID-19. The receptors come from a human donor who had recovered from COVID-19. Both conserved end residues are part of each CDR3. A D gene is named only where the DNA matches it firmly. Clone size is not always given. Where it is, it says once, few, many or a class for expanded clones.

size,D,J,V,DNA,CDR3
NA,NA,TRBJ1-2,TRBV30,TGTGCAGGACGTAGGGATGGCTACACCTTC,CAGRRDGYTF
NA,NA,TRBJ1-5,TRBV6-5,TGTGCCAGCATGAGAAGTTTAAACAATCAGCCCCAGCATTTT,CASMRSLNNQPQHF
NA,NA,TRBJ2-7,TRBV25-1,TGTGCCAGCAGCCCTCGACCGTCGAAGGGCAGGGTGGCCTACGAGCAGTACTTC,CASSPRPSKGRVAYEQYF
NA,TRBD1,TRBJ1-1,TRBV9,TGTGCCAGCTCCCCGACAGGGGGCAACTCTGAAGCTTTCTTT,CASSPTGGNSEAFF
NA,TRBD2,TRBJ2-1,TRBV4-1,TGCGCCAGCAGCCAAGTGCGGTCTAGCGGTGGTGAGCAGTTCTTC,CASSQVRSSGGEQFF
NA,TRBD1,TRBJ1-4,TRBV5-1,TGCGCCAGCAGCTCATCCGGGACAGGGAATGAAAAACTGTTTTTT,CASSSSGTGNEKLFF
NA,NA,TRBJ1-6,TRBV5-1,TGCGCCAGCAGCCTCCCGTATTCTCGGGGCCCCCTCCACTTT,CASSLPYSRGPLHF
NA,NA,TRBJ2-6,TRBV2,TGTGCCAGCAGTCGCGGGGCTGGGGCCAACGTCCTGACTTTC,CASSRGAGANVLTF
NA,NA,TRBJ2-3,TRBV15,TGTGCCACCAGCAGAGGATTCTCAGGGGATACGCAGTATTTT,CATSRGFSGDTQYF
NA,TRBD1,TRBJ2-7,TRBV3-1/TRBV3-2,TGTGCCAGCAGCCCCGGCGCGACAGGGGGGGAGCAGTACTTC,CASSPGATGGEQYF
NA,NA,TRBJ1-4,TRBV5-6,TGTGCCAGCAGCTTGTGGCTCGATATTCAGCCCGAAAAACTGTTTTTT,CASSLWLDIQPEKLFF
NA,TRBD1,TRBJ2-1,TRBV6-4,TGTGCCAGCAGTATCGACAGGGGTACCTACAATGAGCAGTTCTTC,CASSIDRGTYNEQFF
NA,NA,TRBJ1-1,TRBV18,TGTGCCAGCTCACCAAGCCAGGGGTCGAACACTGAAGCTTTCTTT,CASSPSQGSNTEAFF
NA,NA,TRBJ1-1,TRBV28,TGTGCCAGCAGTTTAGGGGGCGCGGGAGGGGCTTTCTTT,CASSLGGAGGAFF
NA,TRBD2,TRBJ2-7,TRBV6-6,TGTGCCAGCAGGACTGTAGCGGGAGGTTACCACGAGCAGTACTTC,CASRTVAGGYHEQYF
NA,NA,TRBJ1-1,TRBV3-1/TRBV3-2,TGTGCCAGCAGCCAGGGAAGGGGGGGAGCTTTCTTT,CASSQGRGGAFF
few,NA,TRBJ2-2,TRBV24-1,TGTGCCACCAGTGGGTGGACGAACACCGGGGAGCTGTTTTTT,CATSGWTNTGELFF
NA,NA,TRBJ2-7,TRBV6-5,TGTGCCAGCAGTTACTCCCCCCGGTCTGCCTACGAGCAGTACTTC,CASSYSPRSAYEQYF
NA,NA,TRBJ2-7,TRBV6-5,TGTGCCAGCAGTTACTCGGGTATTGGCTACGAGCAGTACTTC,CASSYSGIGYEQYF
NA,NA,TRBJ2-1,TRBV10-2,TGCGCCAGCAGTGGCAACAATGAGCAGTTCTTC,CASSGNNEQFF
NA,NA,TRBJ2-2,TRBV27,TGTGCCAGCAGAAGAGGCAGGAACACCGGGGAGCTGTTTTTT,CASRRGRNTGELFF
NA,NA,TRBJ2-5,TRBV5-1,TGCGCCAGCAGCCCGGGACGTCAACCCTCGAAAGAGACCCAGTACTTC,CASSPGRQPSKETQYF
NA,NA,TRBJ1-3,TRBV11-2,TGTGCCAGCAGCTTAGTTCAGGGGTTAAGCTCTGGAAACACCATATATTTT,CASSLVQGLSSGNTIYF
NA,NA,TRBJ2-7,TRBV5-1,TGCGCCAGCAGCTCCCGGGTCGGTTACGAGCAGTACTTC,CASSSRVGYEQYF
NA,NA,TRBJ2-7,TRBV3-1/TRBV3-2,TGTGCCAGCAGCCAATTCCTCGAGCAGTACTTC,CASSQFLEQYF
NA,NA,TRBJ2-1,TRBV27,TGTGCCAGCAGCCCCGCACAGGAGAATGAGCAGTTCTTC,CASSPAQENEQFF